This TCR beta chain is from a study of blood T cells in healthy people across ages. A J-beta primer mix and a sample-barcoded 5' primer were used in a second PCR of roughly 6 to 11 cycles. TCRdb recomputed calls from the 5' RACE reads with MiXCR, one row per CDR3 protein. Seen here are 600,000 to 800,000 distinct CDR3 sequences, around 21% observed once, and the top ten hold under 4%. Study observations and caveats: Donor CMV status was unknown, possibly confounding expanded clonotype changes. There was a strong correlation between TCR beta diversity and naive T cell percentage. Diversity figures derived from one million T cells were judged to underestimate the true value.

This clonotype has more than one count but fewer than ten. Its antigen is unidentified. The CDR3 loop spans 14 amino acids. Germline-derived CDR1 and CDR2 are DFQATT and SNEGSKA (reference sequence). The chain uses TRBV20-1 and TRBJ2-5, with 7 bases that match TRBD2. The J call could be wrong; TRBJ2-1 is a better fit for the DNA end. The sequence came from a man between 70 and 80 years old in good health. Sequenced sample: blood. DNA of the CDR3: TGCAGTGCTGGGTCGAGCGGGAACTACAATGAGCAGTTCTTC. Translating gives CSAGSSGNYNEQFF.